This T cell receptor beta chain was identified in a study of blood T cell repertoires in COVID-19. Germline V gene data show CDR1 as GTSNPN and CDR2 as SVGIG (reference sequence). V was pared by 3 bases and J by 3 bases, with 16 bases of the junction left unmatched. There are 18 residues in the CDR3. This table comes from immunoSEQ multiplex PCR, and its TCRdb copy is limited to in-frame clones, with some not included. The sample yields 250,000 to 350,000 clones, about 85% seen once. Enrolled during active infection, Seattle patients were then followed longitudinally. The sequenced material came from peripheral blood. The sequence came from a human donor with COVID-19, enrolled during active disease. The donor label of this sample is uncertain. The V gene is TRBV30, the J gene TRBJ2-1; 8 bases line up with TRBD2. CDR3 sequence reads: CAWRFRSGTSEYYNEQFF. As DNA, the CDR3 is TGTGCCTGGAGGTTTCGTAGCGGGACGTCGGAGTACTACAATGAGCAGTTCTTC.